Described below is a single T cell receptor beta chain sequence and its context. The data originate from a study of blood T cell repertoires in COVID-19. Across the study: Whether acute or convalescent, the COVID-19 samples came from the United States, Italy and Spain. The cDNA or gDNA used as material had been derived from T cells, B-cell-depleted T cells, or PBMCs.

This CDR3 region has 15 residues. The ends were cut back, 6 bases at V and 1 base at J, with 15 bases in the middle. The germline V gene encodes CDR1 MNHEY and CDR2 SVGAGI. The authors' processing: Cell counts per sample came from amplifying reference gene primers. Sequenced by immunoSEQ multiplex PCR; TCRdb stores in-frame clones only, minus some. That table gives V, J and clone size, and the DNA gave D and trimming. The sample includes 35,000 to 55,000 clones, 88% of them seen just once. The source is a human donor in a cohort sampled during active COVID-19. The V gene is TRBV6-5, the J gene TRBJ1-2, with D possibly being TRBD1 (6 bases). Sequenced: peripheral blood. Written as DNA, the CDR3 is TGTGCCAGCAGCGTAGGGGGGGCGAGTAACTATGGCTACACCTTC. This translates into CASSVGGASNYGYTF.